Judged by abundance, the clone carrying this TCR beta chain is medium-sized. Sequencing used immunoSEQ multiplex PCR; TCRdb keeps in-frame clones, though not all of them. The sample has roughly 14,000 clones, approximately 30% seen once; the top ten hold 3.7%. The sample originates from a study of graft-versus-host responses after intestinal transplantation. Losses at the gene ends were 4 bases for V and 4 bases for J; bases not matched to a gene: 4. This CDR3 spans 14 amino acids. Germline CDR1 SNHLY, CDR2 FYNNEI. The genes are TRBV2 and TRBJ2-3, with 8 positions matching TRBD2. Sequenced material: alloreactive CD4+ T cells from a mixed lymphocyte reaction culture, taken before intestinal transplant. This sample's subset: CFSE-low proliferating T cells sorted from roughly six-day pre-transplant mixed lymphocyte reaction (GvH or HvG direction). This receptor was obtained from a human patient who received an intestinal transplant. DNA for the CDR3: TGTGCCAGCAGTGGGAGCGGGAGAGCAGATACGCAGTATTTT. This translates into CASSGSGRADTQYF.